The 5 T cell receptor beta chains presented below share a single source sample, sequenced in a study of shared clonotypes between healthy human individuals. Clones were sequenced by immunoSEQ multiplex PCR, and TCRdb holds only the in-frame ones, with some missing. This table has about 820,000 clones, about 92% appearing once. Terminally differentiated effector memory CD45RA+ cells were excluded by CCR7 positive selection of CD45RO-negative cells. The sample comprised naive CD8+ T cells sorted from blood. All receptors derive from a man in his thirties or forties in good health.

Written as DNA, the CDR3 is TGTGCCAGTAGTATCGGGACAGGGGGCGAGGAACTGTTTTTT. Protein product: CASSIGTGGEELFF. This chain joins TRBV19 and TRBJ1-4, with 12 positions matching TRBD1. CDR3 length: 14 amino acids. V gave up 3 bases and J gave up 12 bases; unmatched junction bases: 5. CDR1 and CDR2 (germline): LNHDA, SQIVND (reference sequence).

This sequence joins TRBV9 and TRBJ1-2, with D possibly TRBD1 on 6 matching bases. V lost 4 bases and J 4 bases, leaving 23 bases between the germline ends. Germline V CDR1 and CDR2: SGDLS, YYNGEE. This CDR3 contains 17 residues. CDR3 in amino acids: CASSPRGLGQGLYGYTF. CDR3 DNA sequence: TGTGCCAGCAGCCCCCGGGGGCTTGGTCAGGGGCTCTATGGCTACACCTTC.

The chain joins TRBV7-6 to TRBJ2-7, with D tentatively TRBD2 (6 bases). The germline V and J ends were trimmed by 3 bases and 4 bases, with 10 bases remaining between them. This CDR3 spans 13 amino acids. The germline V gene encodes CDR1 SGHVS and CDR2 FNYEAQ. The CDR3 here is CASSFAGGYEQYF. The DNA of the CDR3 is TGTGCCAGCAGCTTTGCCGGGGGATACGAGCAGTACTTC. The full variable domain, completed using reference TRBV7-6 and TRBJ2-7, is GAGVSQSPRYKVTKRGQDVALRCDPISGHVSLYWYRQALGQGPEFLTYFNYEAQQDKSGLPNDRFSAERPEGSISTLTIQRTEQRDSAMYRCASSFAGGYEQYFGPGTRLTVT.

This clone was counted a few times. The chain combines TRBV18 with TRBJ2-7; 7 bases line up with TRBD1. Germline CDR1 reads KGHSH; CDR2 reads LQKENI. V was clipped by 5 bases and J by 2 bases; unmatched bases: 3. The CDR3 totals 13 residues. In nucleotides, the CDR3 is TGTGCCAGCTCATCGACAGGGACCTACGAGCAGTACTTC. It is translated as CASSSTGTYEQYF.

This clone was picked up one time. The sample carries other DNA sequences with the same CDR3. The V gene is TRBV6-5, the J gene TRBJ1-1; no firm D call. Between the trimmed V and J ends, which lost 2 bases and 2 bases, there was a span of 6 bases. CDR3 length: 13 residues. Per the germline V gene, CDR1 is MNHEY and CDR2 is SVGAGI. The CDR3 nucleotides are TGTGCCAGCAGTTACAGAGTTAACACTGAAGCTTTCTTT. Its translation is CASSYRVNTEAFF.